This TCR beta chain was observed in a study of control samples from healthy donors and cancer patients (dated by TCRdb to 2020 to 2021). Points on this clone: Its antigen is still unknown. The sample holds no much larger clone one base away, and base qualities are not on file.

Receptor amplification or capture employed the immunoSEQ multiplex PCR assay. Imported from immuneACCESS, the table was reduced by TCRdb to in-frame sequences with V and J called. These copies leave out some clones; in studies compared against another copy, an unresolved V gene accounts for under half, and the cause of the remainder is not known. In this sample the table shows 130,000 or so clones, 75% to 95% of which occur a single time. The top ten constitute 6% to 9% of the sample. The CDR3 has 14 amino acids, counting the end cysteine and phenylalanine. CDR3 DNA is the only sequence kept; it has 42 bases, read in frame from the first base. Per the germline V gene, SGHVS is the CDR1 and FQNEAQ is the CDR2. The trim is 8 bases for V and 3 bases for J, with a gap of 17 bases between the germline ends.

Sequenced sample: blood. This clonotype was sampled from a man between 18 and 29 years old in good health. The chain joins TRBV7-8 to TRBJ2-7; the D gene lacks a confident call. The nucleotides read TGTGCCAGCTCTCCAGAGGTAAAGCTCTACGAGCAGTACTTC. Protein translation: CASSPEVKLYEQYF.